This T cell receptor beta chain was sequenced in a study of T cells in Graves' hyperthyroidism and ophthalmopathy. This clonotype was recorded at least ten times. RNA transcripts gave rise to amplified TCR beta CDR3 regions. TCR CDR3 underwent first-round RT-PCR with the HTBI primer set. TCRdb ran MiXCR on the multiplex PCR reads and lists one entry per CDR3 protein. The sample records some 270,000 distinct CDR3 sequences, 10% to 15% being singletons. V gave up 2 bases and J gave up 13 bases, with 12 bases separating them. This CDR3 has 12 residues. The germline V gene has CDR1 SGHVS and CDR2 FNYEAQ. This clonotype was obtained from a woman under 40 with Graves' hyperthyroidism that later progressed to Graves' ophthalmopathy. The V and J genes are TRBV7-6 and TRBJ2-1; maybe TRBD2 (6 bases). Sample: blood. The CDR3 DNA sequence: TGTGCCAGCAGCTTAAGGACTATCCAACAGTTCTTC. Translated: CASSLRTIQQFF.